The next 25 T cell receptor beta chains were all read from a single sample in a study of control samples from healthy donors and cancer patients. Generated by immunoSEQ multiplex PCR, the TCRdb table keeps only in-frame clones and is missing some. This sample has 60,000 to 75,000 clones, with 75% to 85% found just once. Sequenced: blood. These receptors came from a man between 60 and 70 years old in good health.

The chain carries TRBV27 and TRBJ2-1, with 7 bases identical to TRBD2. The junction had 9 bases not matched to a gene; V was cut back by 6 bases and J by 4 bases. Germline CDR1 MNHEY, CDR2 SMNVEV (reference sequence). The CDR3 has 15 amino acids. CDR3 sequence: CASRSRGGKYNEQFF. In nucleotides, the CDR3 is TGTGCCAGCAGATCCCGGGGAGGGAAATACAATGAGCAGTTCTTC.

This chain uses TRBV6-2 or TRBV6-3 with TRBJ2-1, with TRBD2 identical over 8 bases. V lost 0 bases and J lost 1; bases outside the gene matches: 14. The CDR3 runs 20 residues. Germline CDR1 and CDR2: MNHEY and SVGEGT. Written as DNA, the CDR3 is TGTGCCAGCAGTTACTCGAGGTCCCCAGCGGGAGTTAGGTCCTACAATGAGCAGTTCTTC. The encoded protein is CASSYSRSPAGVRSYNEQFF.

V usage is TRBV14 and J usage is TRBJ1-3; the D gene is possibly TRBD1 (6 bases). The CDR3 sequence is 14 residues long. Deletions cut 3 bases from V and 0 bases from J, with 6 bases between. Germline loops: CDR1 SGHDN, CDR2 FVKESK. The DNA of the CDR3 is TGTGCCAGCAGCCAGGACAGCTCTGGAAACACCATATATTTT. Translating it yields CASSQDSSGNTIYF.

This clone appeared once. J is TRBJ1-2 and V is TRBV4-1; D possibly corresponds to TRBD1 (5 bases). The CDR3 contains 14 residues. V lost 0 bases to trimming and J lost 7 bases, with 12 bases between them. Germline loops: CDR1 MGHRA, CDR2 YSYEKL. The CDR3 DNA follows: TGCGCCAGCAGCCAAGAGTCCCAGGGTCTTGGCTACACCTTC. Its protein is CASSQESQGLGYTF.

This clone was seen just once. This CDR3 reads CASRRDTVSNQPQHF. CDR3 DNA: TGTGCCAGTAGAAGGGACACAGTGAGCAATCAGCCCCAGCATTTT. The rearrangement joins TRBV19 to TRBJ1-5, with D possibly matching TRBD1 (6 bases). Germline lookup yields CDR1 LNHDA and CDR2 SQIVND (reference sequence). The CDR3 spans 15 residues. V was trimmed by 6 bases and J by 1 base, leaving 13 bases between them.

The CDR3 DNA follows: TGTGCCAGCAGCTCCCCCGGGGGCGGCTACGAGCAGTACTTC. Protein product: CASSSPGGGYEQYF. The chain couples TRBV7-2 to TRBJ2-7; D possibly uses TRBD1 or TRBD2 (6 bases each). This CDR3 is built from 14 residues. Trimming pared 4 bases from V and 3 bases from J, leaving 13 bases between. Germline CDR1 is SGHTA and CDR2 is FQGNSA.

The V call is TRBV4-3, the J call TRBJ2-5, with TRBD2 matching 8 bases. V was pared by 0 bases and J by 1 base, with 4 bases of the junction left unmatched. The CDR3 loop spans 16 amino acids. Germline V gene sequence: CDR1 LGHNA, CDR2 YSLEER. For the CDR3, the DNA is TGCGCCAGCAGCCAAGATCGGGGGGGAGGCCAAGAGACCCAGTACTTC. This translates into CASSQDRGGGQETQYF.

V gene TRBV6-5 combines with J gene TRBJ1-2; a possible D gene is TRBD1 (5 bases). This CDR3 comprises 14 residues. Trimming cost V 2 bases and J 1 base, with 8 bases left between them. Germline lookup yields CDR1 MNHEY and CDR2 SVGAGI. CDR3 bases: TGTGCCAGCAGTTACGCAGGGAATAACTATGGCTACACCTTC. It encodes CASSYAGNNYGYTF.

The V call is TRBV6-5, the J call TRBJ2-1; D possibly uses TRBD1 or TRBD2 (5 bases each). The V and J ends lost 2 bases and 9 bases respectively, with 20 bases between them. The CDR3 length is 16 residues. Per the germline V gene, CDR1 is MNHEY and CDR2 is SVGAGI. The CDR3 DNA reads as TGTGCCAGCAGTTACAGCGACACCAGAAGTGGGGGTGAGCAGTTCTTC. Amino acid sequence: CASSYSDTRSGGEQFF.

The chain combines TRBV19 with TRBJ1-2, with 7 positions matching TRBD1. After removal of 3 bases from V and 0 bases from J, the junction contained 4 bases not matched to a gene. Germline V lookup: CDR1 LNHDA, CDR2 SQIVND (reference sequence). This CDR3 is built from 15 residues. CDR3 DNA: TGTGCCAGTAGTATGCCCGGACAGGCTAACTATGGCTACACCTTC. This encodes CASSMPGQANYGYTF.

The rearrangement uses TRBV9 and TRBJ2-3; 7 bases match TRBD2. Germline V gene lookup returns CDR1 SGDLS and CDR2 YYNGEE. The CDR3 loop spans 15 amino acids. The ends lost 5 bases at V and 0 bases at J; junction bases unmatched: 6. CDR3 DNA sequence: TGTGCCAGCAGACCTAGCGGAATTAGCACAGATACGCAGTATTTT. Protein product: CASRPSGISTDTQYF.

CDR3: CASSQARAGVRNEQFF. DNA of the CDR3: TGTGCCAGCAGCCAAGCAAGAGCGGGAGTGAGAAATGAGCAGTTCTTC. V usage is TRBV3-1 (or the pseudogene TRBV3-2) and J usage is TRBJ2-1; 8 bases align to TRBD2. The J segment lost 7 bases and the V segment lost 1 base, leaving 9 bases of the junction unmatched. Germline V CDR1 and CDR2: LGHDT, YNNKEL (reference sequence). The CDR3 totals 16 residues.

This clone is termed large (0.1 to 1%). This chain uses TRBV21-1 with TRBJ2-3; the table assigns TRBD2, which was not confirmed against the DNA. TRBV21-1 is annotated as a pseudogene. The CDR3 loop spans 14 amino acids. As DNA, the CDR3 is TGTGCCAGCAGCATCCAACGGAGGTTGGAAACGCAGTATTTT. As protein: CASSIQRRLETQYF.

CDR3: CASSWDSYEQYF. For the CDR3, the DNA is TGTGCCAGCAGCTGGGACAGCTACGAGCAGTACTTC. The chain is built from TRBV7-8 and TRBJ2-7; 7 bases fit TRBD1. V gave up 4 bases and J gave up 3 bases; unmatched junction bases: 0. CDR3 length: 12 amino acids. Germline lookup yields CDR1 SGHVS and CDR2 FQNEAQ.

This clone was recorded a few times. This sequence joins TRBV5-5 and TRBJ2-7, with 8 positions matching TRBD1. The J segment lost 4 bases and the V segment lost 0 bases, leaving 6 bases of the junction unmatched. Germline loops: CDR1 SGHKS, CDR2 YYEKEE (reference sequence). The CDR3 loop spans 15 amino acids. DNA for the CDR3: TGTGCCAGCAGCTTGGATGGCAGGGGGCGATACGAGCAGTACTTC. Translated: CASSLDGRGRYEQYF.

This chain joins TRBV5-4 and TRBJ2-5, with TRBD1 matching over 7 bases. Germline assignment: CDR1 SGHNT and CDR2 YYREEE (reference sequence). CDR3 length equals 13 residues. The V gene end was trimmed by 5 bases and the J gene end by 2 bases; junction bases not matched to a gene: 3. The DNA of the CDR3 is TGTGCCAGCAGTACGGGACAGCAAGAGACCCAGTACTTC. Amino acid sequence: CASSTGQQETQYF.

The chain uses TRBV19 and TRBJ1-1; 8 bases line up with TRBD1. The length of the CDR3 is 15 residues. The germline CDR1 and CDR2 sequences are LNHDA and SQIVND (reference sequence). J gave up 1 base and V 5 bases, and 6 bases lay outside the gene matches. Here the CDR3 DNA reads TGTGCCAGTAGTTTCGCCGGGACAGGGAACACTGAAGCTTTCTTT. Translation: CASSFAGTGNTEAFF.

V and J are TRBV2 and TRBJ2-1; the D gene is possibly TRBD2 (6 bases). The CDR3 runs to 16 residues. CDR1 is SNHLY, CDR2 FYNNEI, per germline. V gave up 4 bases and J gave up 0 bases, with 13 bases separating them. This CDR3 is CASSAGSGFSYNEQFF. The CDR3 bases are TGTGCCAGCAGTGCTGGTAGCGGTTTCTCCTACAATGAGCAGTTCTTC.

This clone was seen once. V is TRBV5-1 and J is TRBJ2-5; a weak D match, TRBD2 (6 bases). The CDR3 loop spans 13 amino acids. V was pared by 4 bases and J by 4 bases, with 11 bases between. Germline V gene sequence: CDR1 SGHRS, CDR2 YFSETQ. The CDR3 sequence: CASSPEGLETQYF. The DNA for the CDR3 is TGCGCCAGCAGCCCCGAGGGACTAGAGACCCAGTACTTC.

This sequence joins TRBV4-3 and TRBJ2-1, with 10 bases that match TRBD2. CDR3 length: 15 residues. Germline V gene sequence: CDR1 LGHNA, CDR2 YSLEER. The V gene end was trimmed by 1 base and the J gene end by 9 bases; junction bases not matched to a gene: 6. The CDR3: CASSQAPSGRGEQFF. In nucleotides, the CDR3 is TGCGCCAGCAGCCAAGCGCCTAGCGGGAGAGGTGAGCAGTTCTTC.

The genes are TRBV7-9 and TRBJ2-1; TRBD2 agrees at 7 bases. Germline V gene data show CDR1 as SEHNR and CDR2 as FQNEAQ (reference sequence). Trimming cost V 5 bases and J 3 bases; bases outside gene matches: 13. The CDR3 contains 17 residues. The CDR3 loop reads CASSSLGPSGDYNEQFF. The CDR3 region has the DNA TGTGCCAGCAGCAGCTTAGGTCCTAGCGGCGACTACAATGAGCAGTTCTTC.

The J gene is TRBJ2-6, the V gene TRBV6-6; D is undetermined. This CDR3 contains 13 residues. The V gene's germline CDR1 is MNHNY and CDR2 SVGAGI (reference sequence). The V end lost 7 bases, the J end lost 0 bases, and 4 bases lay between the germline ends. CDR3 amino acids: CASIPSGANVLTF. CDR3 DNA: TGTGCCAGCATCCCCTCTGGGGCCAACGTCCTGACTTTC.

The genes are TRBV18 and TRBJ2-3, with D tentatively TRBD1 (5 bases). The V gene lost 2 bases and the J gene lost 4 bases, with 7 bases spanning the gap. The germline V gene has CDR1 KGHSH and CDR2 LQKENI. The CDR3 length is 13 residues. The CDR3 DNA reads TGTGCCAGCTCACCAGGGGCGGCAGATACGCAGTATTTT. Translated, it gives CASSPGAADTQYF.

The CDR3: CASTRLSYNEQFF. Written as DNA, the CDR3 is TGTGCCAGCACCCGACTCTCCTACAATGAGCAGTTCTTC. The rearrangement uses TRBV28 and TRBJ2-1, with unresolved D. V shed 7 bases and J shed 0 bases, with 7 bases lying between them. This CDR3 spans 13 amino acids. The germline gives CDR1 MDHEN, CDR2 SYDVKM.

This clone was seen a handful of times. This chain uses TRBV7-9 with TRBJ1-2; D remains unclear. The ends were cut back, 0 bases at V and 7 bases at J, with 15 bases in the middle. CDR1 is SEHNR and CDR2 is FQNEAQ in the germline V gene (reference sequence). The length of the CDR3 is 15 residues. In DNA, the CDR3 is TGTGCCAGCAGCTTAGCACGGGCCACCATCGGTGGCTACACCTTC. This translates into CASSLARATIGGYTF.